Below, 28 T cell receptor beta chains from the same sample are listed, as sequenced in a study of regulatory T cells in long-lasting Graves disease (dated by TCRdb to about 2021). Per the publication, the time point label means: newly diagnosed GD, antithyroid drugs for less than 3 months. RNA was extracted from PBMCs in TRIzol for both TCR sequencing and RNA sequencing. Library construction relied on multiplex PCR. Sequenced on an Illumina HiSeq 4000. To build TCR beta libraries, CDR3 regions were amplified by Arm-PCR using iRepertoire HTBI primers. Clones were called with MiXCR by TCRdb after fastp trimmed the public reads at Q25, and only in-frame beta chains were retained. Merged by CDR3 protein, the rows form single entries marked with the most common genes and DNA. For this sample the table gives approximately 490,000 distinct CDR3 sequences, of which around 16% were detected only once. The ten largest clones take up more than 9% of the sample.

This sample also appeared in a second study, on T cells in Graves' hyperthyroidism and ophthalmopathy.

Sequencing used peripheral blood mononuclear cells (PBMCs), obtained at new diagnosis, from a patient treated with antithyroid drugs. The receptors were gathered from a middle-aged man with Graves disease. Donor details come from another sample of the same person, matched by shared clones.

This clonotype was recorded a few times. The chain recombines TRBV6-9 with TRBJ2-7; D is undetermined. This CDR3 region has 13 residues. Germline V gene lookup returns CDR1 MNHGY and CDR2 SVAAGI. V shed 3 bases and J shed 7 bases, with 13 bases lying between them. The CDR3 loop reads CASSYSTWGEQYF. CDR3 sequence (DNA): TGTGCCAGCAGTTACTCTACCTGGGGTGAGCAGTACTTC.

The genes are TRBV9 and TRBJ2-7; 8 positions agree with TRBD2. Germline CDR1 SGDLS, CDR2 YYNGEE. The CDR3 loop spans 15 amino acids. J gave up 5 bases and V 0 bases, and 7 bases lay outside the gene matches. For the CDR3, the DNA is TGTGCCAGCAGCGTAGCGGGAGGGCCCCGGGACGAGCAGTACTTC. Encoded protein: CASSVAGGPRDEQYF.

V is TRBV7-9 and J is TRBJ1-3; no clear D. CDR1 is SEHNR, CDR2 FQNEAQ, per germline (reference sequence). V was pared by 4 bases and J by 2 bases, with 15 bases between. The CDR3 is 16 amino acids. This chain's CDR3 is CASSYLRTEAGNTIYF. The DNA for the CDR3 is TGTGCCAGCAGCTACCTCCGGACCGAAGCTGGAAACACCATATATTTT.

Of note for this clonotype: A far larger clone is just one base off, so this is likely a read error. The chain combines TRBV28 with TRBJ2-1, with 8 bases lining up with TRBD1. The CDR3 runs 16 residues. The V gene's germline CDR1 is MDHEN and CDR2 SYDVKM. V trimming: 4 bases; J trimming: 10 bases; junction bases outside the gene matches: 15. CDR3 sequence: CASSSVGQGAFYEQFF. The CDR3 DNA follows: TGTGCCAGCAGTTCTGTGGGGCAGGGGGCTTTCTACGAGCAGTTCTTC. Drawing the rest from reference TRBV28 and TRBJ2-1, the complete variable domain is DVKVTQSSRYLVKRTGEKVFLECVQDMDHENMFWYRQDPGLGLRLIYFSYDVKMKEKGDIPEGYSVSREKKERFSLILESASTNQTSMYLCASSSVGQGAFYEQFFGPGTRLTVL.

For this clonotype: An end of the junction differs from the germline gene, which may be a read error. V is TRBV19 and J is TRBJ1-5; TRBD1 is a possible D gene (6 bases). The CDR3 is 14 amino acids. Germline V gives CDR1 LNHDA, CDR2 SQIVND (reference sequence). The CDR3 here is CASRIEQGRQPQHF. Written as DNA, the CDR3 is TGTGCCAGTAGGATAGAACAGGGTCGTCAGCCCCAGCATTTT.

This clonotype was counted a few times. V is TRBV6-2 or TRBV6-3 and J is TRBJ1-5; no reliable D call. The CDR3 runs to 14 residues. Trimming removed 0 bases from V and 11 bases from J, with 14 bases in between. Germline CDR1 MNHEY, CDR2 SVGEGT. The CDR3 here is CASSYSPLRPTQHF. The CDR3 DNA reads TGTGCCAGCAGTTACTCCCCACTAAGACCAACCCAGCATTTT.

This clonotype was seen ten or more times. This sequence joins TRBV30 and TRBJ2-5; D gene unclear. Germline CDR1 GTSNPN, CDR2 SVGIG (reference sequence). Deletions cut 5 bases from V and 1 base from J, with 14 bases between. The CDR3 loop spans 14 amino acids. CDR3 sequence reads: CAWSAVAFQETQYF. The CDR3, as DNA: TGTGCCTGGTCTGCCGTGGCGTTCCAAGAGACCCAGTACTTC.

This clonotype appeared once. The V gene is TRBV11-1, the J gene TRBJ1-1; TRBD1 might be the D (6 bases). Per germline, CDR1 SGHAT and CDR2 FQDESV (reference sequence). The CDR3 totals 14 residues. Trimming removed 5 bases at V and 1 base at J, with 11 bases between. The CDR3 region is CASSQGWGNTEAFF. As DNA, the CDR3 is TGTGCCAGCAGCCAGGGGTGGGGGAACACTGAAGCTTTCTTT.

In the case of this clonotype: This clone may be a read error of a much larger clone one base away. This chain joins TRBV6-5 and TRBJ2-3; D might be TRBD1 (5 bases). CDR1 is MNHEY, CDR2 SVGAGI, per germline. The V and J ends lost 4 bases and 1 base respectively, with 9 bases between them. The CDR3 has 14 amino acids. CDR3: CASSSIQGTDTQYF. CDR3 nucleotides: TGTGCCAGCAGTTCAATACAGGGCACAGATACGCAGTATTTT.

This clonotype showed up just a few times. At one end, the junction sequence differs from germline, possibly due to a read error. This chain links TRBV27 with TRBJ2-2; D gene uncertain. The CDR3 contains 12 residues. CDR1 is MNHEY, CDR2 SMNVEV, per germline (reference sequence). CDR3 nucleotide sequence: TGTACCAGCAGTCTTTTCCCCGGGGAGCTGTTTTTT. Translation: CTSSLFPGELFF.

This clonotype was seen ten or more times. The V gene is TRBV20-1, the J gene TRBJ1-5, with D hard to call. This CDR3 comprises 12 residues. CDR1 is DFQATT, CDR2 SNEGSKA, per germline (reference sequence). V lost 5 bases and J 7 bases, leaving 12 bases between the germline ends. The CDR3 region has the DNA TGCAGTGCTCACGGGCCCGGGCAGCCCCAGCATTTT. Translating gives CSAHGPGQPQHF.

Ten or more counts support this clonotype. The CDR3: CSVVSGYEQYF. The CDR3 DNA reads as TGCAGTGTTGTCTCGGGCTACGAGCAGTACTTC. This chain joins TRBV20-1 and TRBJ2-7; D not resolved. Trimming stripped 7 bases from V and 3 bases from J, with 10 bases between. CDR1 and CDR2 from the germline V gene are DFQATT and SNEGSKA (reference sequence). This CDR3 comprises 11 residues.

The CDR3 DNA reads TGTGCCAGCAGTTACGGCACGAACACTGAAGCTTTCTTT. Translated: CASSYGTNTEAFF. The J gene is TRBJ1-1, the V gene TRBV6-5; D gene uncertain. The CDR3 loop spans 13 amino acids. With 2 bases removed from V and 1 base from J, the gap between germline ends came to 5 bases. The germline V gene has CDR1 MNHEY and CDR2 SVGAGI.

The V and J genes are TRBV12-3 or TRBV12-4 and TRBJ2-5; D not certain. V lost 3 bases and J 2 bases, leaving 22 bases between the germline ends. CDR3 length: 18 amino acids. The CDR3 reads CASSLGTETATRQETQYF. CDR3 coding DNA: TGTGCCAGCAGTTTGGGAACAGAGACGGCGACGCGTCAAGAGACCCAGTACTTC.

This clonotype has just a few counts. The CDR3 DNA is TGTGCCCTCGTAGCCCCTATTAACAATGAGCAGTTCTTC. Amino acid sequence: CALVAPINNEQFF. The genes are TRBV12-5 and TRBJ2-1; the D is unclear. The germline gives CDR1 LGHNT, CDR2 FRNRAP. The CDR3 has 13 residues.

The chain combines TRBV6-1 with TRBJ2-5, with TRBD2 identical over 11 bases. In germline, CDR1 is MNHNS, CDR2 SASEGT. Trimming took 6 bases from V and 5 from J; bases not matched to a gene: 8. The CDR3 has 15 amino acids. CDR3 in DNA: TGTGCCAGCAGCCGACTAGCGGGATTTGGCGAGACCCAGTACTTC. Translating it yields CASSRLAGFGETQYF.

This clonotype was counted between two and nine times. The J gene is TRBJ2-7, the V gene TRBV14; 8 positions match TRBD1. Germline V CDR1 and CDR2: SGHDN, FVKESK. V lost 2 bases and J lost 0; bases outside the gene matches: 12. CDR3 size: 18 residues. This CDR3 reads CASSQTGQGADYSYEQYF. The CDR3 DNA reads TGTGCCAGCAGCCAAACAGGACAGGGCGCCGACTACTCCTACGAGCAGTACTTC.

This clonotype showed up many times. This chain connects TRBV30 to TRBJ1-5; D ambiguous. Germline loops: CDR1 GTSNPN, CDR2 SVGIG (reference sequence). Trimming left V 0 bases short and J 2 bases short, with 8 bases between. CDR3 length: 14 residues. The DNA for the CDR3 is TGTGCCTGGAGTGTAGGGTCAGGCAATCAGCCCCAGCATTTT. Translation: CAWSVGSGNQPQHF.

The J gene is TRBJ2-1, the V gene TRBV12-5, with D uncertain. The germline CDR1 and CDR2 sequences are LGHNT and FRNRAP. Deletions cut 7 bases from V and 9 bases from J, with 10 bases between. This CDR3 has 11 amino acids. The CDR3, as DNA: TGTGCTAGTGCGTCACCTTTTGAGCAGTTCTTC. Its protein is CASASPFEQFF.

In its sample, this clonotype was seen many times. The chain recombines TRBV5-1 with TRBJ2-6; maybe TRBD1 (6 bases). There are 15 residues in the CDR3. Trimming removed 3 bases at V and 2 bases at J, with 9 bases between. The germline V gene encodes CDR1 SGHRS and CDR2 YFSETQ. The chain's CDR3 is CASSSGVAGANVLTF. In DNA, the CDR3 is TGCGCCAGCAGCTCAGGGGTTGCTGGGGCCAACGTCCTGACTTTC.

This clonotype occurred many times. J is TRBJ2-7 and V is TRBV28; 7 bases fit TRBD2. V lost 8 bases, J lost 5 bases, and 9 bases stayed unmatched. The CDR3 has 13 amino acids. CDR1 and CDR2 (germline): MDHEN, SYDVKM. CDR3 sequence reads: CASGGAGENEQYF. The CDR3 DNA follows: TGTGCCAGCGGCGGCGCGGGAGAGAACGAGCAGTACTTC.

The sample holds many counts of this clonotype. The chain links TRBV20-1 to TRBJ1-2; 12 bases are shared with TRBD1. CDR3 length: 14 amino acids. Losses at the gene ends were 4 bases for V and 7 bases for J; bases not matched to a gene: 7. Per the germline V gene, CDR1 is DFQATT and CDR2 is SNEGSKA (reference sequence). The CDR3 is CSATRDRGLAGYTF. CDR3 in DNA: TGCAGTGCTACCCGGGACAGGGGGCTCGCTGGCTACACCTTC.

This clonotype was detected many times. V and J are TRBV6-1 and TRBJ1-1; D is perhaps TRBD1 (6 bases). This CDR3 comprises 13 residues. Germline assignment: CDR1 MNHNS and CDR2 SASEGT. V lost 6 bases, J lost 2 bases, and 10 bases lay in between. DNA for the CDR3: TGTGCCAGCAGCCGGACAGCCAACACTGAAGCTTTCTTT. Protein sequence: CASSRTANTEAFF.

The chain combines TRBV24-1 with TRBJ2-1; 10 nucleotides agree with TRBD2. From germline, CDR1 is KGHDR and CDR2 SFDVKD. V dropped 1 base and J dropped 5; count of bases not matched to a gene: 1. This CDR3 has 15 residues. Here the CDR3 reads CATSDLAGGHNEQFF. The CDR3 DNA follows: TGTGCCACCAGTGATTTAGCGGGAGGGCACAATGAGCAGTTCTTC.

This clonotype has just a few counts. This chain connects TRBV28 to TRBJ2-1; 7 positions agree with TRBD2. This CDR3 is built from 13 residues. CDR1 is MDHEN, CDR2 SYDVKM, per germline. V lost 7 bases to trimming and J lost 9 bases; unmatched junction nucleotides: 9. CDR3 region: CASMELPGGEQFF. The CDR3 DNA sequence: TGTGCCAGCATGGAGCTGCCGGGGGGTGAGCAGTTCTTC.

The table lists this clonotype with many counts. The V call is TRBV7-9, the J call TRBJ1-2, with 7 bases fitting TRBD1. CDR1 is SEHNR and CDR2 is FQNEAQ in the germline V gene (reference sequence). With 3 bases clipped from V and 2 bases from J, the junction kept 6 bases outside the gene matches. The CDR3 consists of 15 residues. The CDR3 region has the DNA TGTGCCAGCAGCTTGACCGGGACAGAGAACTATGGCTACACCTTC. It translates to CASSLTGTENYGYTF.

The gene calls are TRBV4-1 and TRBJ2-3, with no clear D. Per germline, CDR1 MGHRA and CDR2 YSYEKL. This CDR3 contains 13 residues. Trimming took off 3 bases at V and 6 bases at J, with 10 bases between the two ends. CDR3 sequence reads: CASSHTLGDTQYF. Here the CDR3 DNA reads TGCGCCAGCAGCCATACCCTGGGGGATACGCAGTATTTT.

This clonotype has at least ten counts. The chain couples TRBV6-1 to TRBJ1-5; 7 bases fit TRBD1. This CDR3 spans 15 amino acids. V was pared by 1 base and J by 7 bases, with 7 bases of the junction left unmatched. Per the germline V gene, CDR1 is MNHNS and CDR2 is SASEGT. CDR3 nucleotides: TGTGCCAGCAGTGAAGACAGGGGACGTGTGCAGCCCCAGCATTTT. It encodes CASSEDRGRVQPQHF.